These 16 T cell receptor beta chains were sequenced from one sample in a study of blood T cell repertoires in COVID-19. Clones were read by immunoSEQ multiplex PCR, and TCRdb kept only the in-frame ones, dropping some. The table includes tens of thousands of clones, roughly nine tenths detected once. The material sequenced was peripheral blood. Receptors originate from a man aged 40-49 years with active COVID-19.

The V gene is TRBV27, the J gene TRBJ1-1, with a possible D match to TRBD1 (5 bases). Germline lookup yields CDR1 MNHEY and CDR2 SMNVEV (reference sequence). The ends were cut back, 5 bases at V and 1 base at J, with 23 bases in the middle. The CDR3 totals 18 residues. In DNA form, the CDR3 reads TGTGCCAGCAGTCTCCTGGCCCCCTACAGGCATTCGAACACTGAAGCTTTCTTT. This encodes CASSLLAPYRHSNTEAFF.

The chain is built from TRBV5-1 and TRBJ2-2; a weak D match, TRBD1 (6 bases). Germline CDR1 reads SGHRS; CDR2 reads YFSETQ. Trimming removed 2 bases at V and 5 bases at J, with 19 bases between. The CDR3 is 17 residues long. CDR3 region: CASSFQGSEIGTGELFF. CDR3 DNA sequence: TGCGCCAGCAGCTTCCAGGGGAGCGAAATAGGTACCGGGGAGCTGTTTTTT.

The chain has TRBV5-1 and TRBJ2-1, with D tentatively TRBD1 (5 bases). This CDR3 has 14 amino acids. From germline, CDR1 is SGHRS and CDR2 YFSETQ. V was shortened by 4 bases and J by 5 bases, with 13 bases between the two germline ends. The CDR3 coding sequence is TGCGCCAGCAGCAGGTCGACAGCCAACAATGAGCAGTTCTTC. It translates to CASSRSTANNEQFF.

The rearrangement links TRBV5-3 to TRBJ2-1; 10 bases map to TRBD2. TRBV5-3 is flagged as an ORF with uncertain function. CDR3 length: 14 amino acids. The V and J ends lost 3 bases and 7 bases, in that order; junction bases with no gene match: 4. The CDR3 region is CARSWLAGVNEQFF. CDR3 sequence (DNA): TGTGCCAGAAGCTGGCTAGCGGGAGTTAATGAGCAGTTCTTC.

The chain uses TRBV6-2 or TRBV6-3 and TRBJ2-7; 9 nucleotides match TRBD1. The germline CDR1 and CDR2 sequences are MNHEY and SVGEGT. CDR3 length equals 16 residues. Trimming removed 0 bases from V and 6 bases from J; junction bases left unmatched: 9. The CDR3 protein is CASSYSPPGQGSEQYF. In DNA form, the CDR3 reads TGTGCCAGCAGTTACTCCCCCCCGGGACAGGGAAGCGAGCAGTACTTC.

By frequency in the sample, this clone is medium-sized. This rearrangement joins TRBV5-1 to TRBJ2-1; 10 positions agree with TRBD2. CDR1 is SGHRS, CDR2 YFSETQ, per germline. With V trimmed by 2 bases and J by 7 bases, 6 bases remained unmatched. This CDR3 comprises 15 residues. CDR3 nucleotides: TGCGCCAGCAGCTTACTAGCGGGGAGTTCGAATGAGCAGTTCTTC. Its translation: CASSLLAGSSNEQFF. Based on the CDR3 plus reference TRBV5-1 and TRBJ2-1, the full variable domain is KAGVTQTPRYLIKTRGQQVTLSCSPISGHRSVSWYQQTPGQGLQFLFEYFSETQRNKGNFPGRFSGRQFSNSRSEMNVSTLELGDSALYLCASSLLAGSSNEQFFGPGTRLTVL.

The chain has TRBV18 and TRBJ2-2; 14 nucleotides match TRBD2. Germline CDR1 and CDR2: KGHSH and LQKENI. CDR3 length: 18 amino acids. The J segment lost 5 bases and the V segment lost 8 bases, leaving 13 bases of the junction unmatched. The CDR3 nucleotides are TGTGCCAGCGCCCTGGGACTAGCGGGAGTAAGAGAGACCGGGGAGCTGTTTTTT. This encodes CASALGLAGVRETGELFF.

This chain joins TRBV12-5 and TRBJ1-1; D ambiguous. The CDR3 covers 14 residues. Trimming cost V 1 base and J 2 bases, with 8 bases left between them. Germline V CDR1 and CDR2: LGHNT, FRNRAP. CDR3 protein: CASGLAHRNTEAFF. In DNA form, the CDR3 reads TGTGCTAGTGGTTTGGCTCACAGAAACACTGAAGCTTTCTTT.

V and J are TRBV14 and TRBJ1-2, with 7 bases matching TRBD1. With V trimmed by 4 bases and J by 3 bases, 2 bases remained unmatched. CDR3 length equals 13 residues. The germline V gene has CDR1 SGHDN and CDR2 FVKESK. CDR3 sequence (DNA): TGTGCCAGCAGCCCCGACAGGGACTATGGCTACACCTTC. It specifies CASSPDRDYGYTF.

This chain uses TRBV27 with TRBJ1-5; a weak D match, TRBD1 (6 bases). Germline V gene data show CDR1 as MNHEY and CDR2 as SMNVEV (reference sequence). CDR3 size: 17 residues. V dropped 5 bases and J dropped 4 bases, with 21 bases sitting between them. The CDR3 region is CASSTGRGRGTNQPQHF. The CDR3 region has the DNA TGTGCCAGCAGTACGGGCAGGGGTAGGGGGACAAATCAGCCCCAGCATTTT.

The rearrangement uses TRBV5-1 and TRBJ1-5; 9 bases are a match to TRBD1. The CDR3 is 15 amino acids. Per the germline V gene, CDR1 is SGHRS and CDR2 is YFSETQ. Trimming at V came to 4 bases and at J to 0 bases, leaving 2 bases not matched to a gene. CDR3 loop: CASSRTGASNQPQHF. The CDR3 DNA is TGCGCCAGCAGCCGGACAGGGGCTAGCAATCAGCCCCAGCATTTT.

The J gene is TRBJ2-6, the V gene TRBV9; 8 nucleotides agree with TRBD2. Germline lookup yields CDR1 SGDLS and CDR2 YYNGEE. The CDR3 contains 19 residues. The trim removed 3 bases at V and 0 bases at J, leaving 11 bases unmatched. CDR3: CASSASGGTEPSGANVLTF. CDR3 DNA: TGTGCCAGCAGCGCGTCGGGAGGGACCGAACCCTCTGGGGCCAACGTCCTGACTTTC.

The chain combines TRBV7-3 with TRBJ2-7, with a possible D match to TRBD2 (5 bases). Per germline, CDR1 SGHTA and CDR2 FQGTGA. Between the trimmed V and J ends, which lost 5 bases and 5 bases, there was a span of 19 bases. The CDR3 has 15 amino acids. For the CDR3, the DNA is TGTGCCAGCAGCCCCCGGTTGGGTGAGGGAAACGAGCAGTACTTC. Protein product: CASSPRLGEGNEQYF.

This clone has a single count. The chain carries TRBV3-1 (or the pseudogene TRBV3-2) and TRBJ2-3; 7 bases line up with TRBD2. Trimming at V came to 4 bases and at J to 1 base, leaving 8 bases not matched to a gene. CDR1 and CDR2 from the germline V gene are LGHDT and YNNKEL (reference sequence). This CDR3 comprises 16 residues. CDR3 sequence reads: CASSRYSSGRTDTQYF. The CDR3, as DNA: TGTGCCAGCAGCCGATACTCTAGCGGTCGCACAGATACGCAGTATTTT.

The chain employs TRBV7-9 and TRBJ1-1; D ambiguous. Per germline, CDR1 SEHNR and CDR2 FQNEAQ (reference sequence). CDR3 size: 14 residues. The germline V and J ends were trimmed by 1 base and 1 base, with 7 bases remaining between them. The CDR3 bases are TGTGCCAGCAGCTTAGGGGCCACGAACACTGAAGCTTTCTTT. Translation gives CASSLGATNTEAFF.

This rearrangement joins TRBV4-1 to TRBJ1-5; D ambiguous. This CDR3 spans 15 amino acids. Germline V gene data show CDR1 as MGHRA and CDR2 as YSYEKL. The germline V and J ends were trimmed by 4 bases and 7 bases, with 17 bases remaining between them. The CDR3 protein is CASSLDRELGQPQHF. CDR3 DNA sequence: TGCGCCAGCAGCCTCGACCGGGAATTGGGGCAGCCCCAGCATTTT.